This T cell receptor beta chain was captured in a study of blood T cell repertoires in COVID-19. Looking at the study overall: The study drew acute and convalescent COVID-19 samples from the United States, Italy and Spain.

Original methodology: Reference gene primers were amplified, and this amplification served to estimate nucleated cell counts. The protocol was immunoSEQ multiplex PCR, while the TCRdb copy is restricted to in-frame clones and leaves out a portion. V and J calls and clone size follow that table, whereas D and trimming were derived from the DNA. The sample lists 71,000 or so clones; roughly nine tenths were seen once. CDR3 length: 15 amino acids. V shed 9 bases and J shed 6 bases, with 21 bases lying between them. Germline lookup yields CDR1 MNHNY and CDR2 SVGAGI (reference sequence). The specimen was peripheral blood. The clonotype comes from an elderly man in a cohort sampled during active COVID-19. The rearrangement uses TRBV6-6 and TRBJ1-5; D is perhaps TRBD1 (5 bases). The CDR3 here is CASCSAQGGCQPQHF. CDR3 DNA: TGTGCCAGTTGTTCGGCGCAGGGAGGTTGTCAGCCCCAGCATTTT.